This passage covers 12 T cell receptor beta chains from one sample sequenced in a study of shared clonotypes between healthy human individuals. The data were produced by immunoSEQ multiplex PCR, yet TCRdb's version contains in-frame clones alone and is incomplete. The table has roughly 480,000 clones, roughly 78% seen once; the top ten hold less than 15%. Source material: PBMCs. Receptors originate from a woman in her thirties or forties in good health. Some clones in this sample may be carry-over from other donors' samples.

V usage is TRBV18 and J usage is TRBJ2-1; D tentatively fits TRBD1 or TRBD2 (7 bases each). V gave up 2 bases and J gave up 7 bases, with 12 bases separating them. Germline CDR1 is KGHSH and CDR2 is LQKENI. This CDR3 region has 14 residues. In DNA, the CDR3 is TGTGCCAGCTCACCATCAGGGGGGGATAATGAGCAGTTCTTC. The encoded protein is CASSPSGGDNEQFF.

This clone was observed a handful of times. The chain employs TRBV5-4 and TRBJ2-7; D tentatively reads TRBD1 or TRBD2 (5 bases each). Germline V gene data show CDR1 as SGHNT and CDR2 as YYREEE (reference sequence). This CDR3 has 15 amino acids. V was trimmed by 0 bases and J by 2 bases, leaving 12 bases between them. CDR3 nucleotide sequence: TGTGCCAGCAGCTTGGACGGGACGGGGACCTACGAGCAGTACTTC. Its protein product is CASSLDGTGTYEQYF.

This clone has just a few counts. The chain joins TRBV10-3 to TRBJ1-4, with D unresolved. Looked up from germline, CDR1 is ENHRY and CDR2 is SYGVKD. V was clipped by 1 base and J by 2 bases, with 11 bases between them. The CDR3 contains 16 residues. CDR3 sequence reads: CAISEFFLGTNEKLFF. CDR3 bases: TGTGCCATCAGTGAGTTTTTTTTAGGTACTAATGAAAAACTGTTTTTT.

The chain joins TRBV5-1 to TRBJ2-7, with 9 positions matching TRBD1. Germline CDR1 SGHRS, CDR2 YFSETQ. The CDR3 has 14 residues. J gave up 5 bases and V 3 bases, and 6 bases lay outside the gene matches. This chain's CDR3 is CASSWGQGSDEQYF. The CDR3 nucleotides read TGCGCCAGCAGCTGGGGACAGGGTTCAGACGAGCAGTACTTC.

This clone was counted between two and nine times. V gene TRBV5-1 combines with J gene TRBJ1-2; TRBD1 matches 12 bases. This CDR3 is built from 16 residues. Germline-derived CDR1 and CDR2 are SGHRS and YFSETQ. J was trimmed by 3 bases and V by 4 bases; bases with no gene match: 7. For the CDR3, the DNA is TGCGCCAGCAGCCTGGGGACAGGGGGCGCCCACTATGGCTACACCTTC. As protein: CASSLGTGGAHYGYTF.

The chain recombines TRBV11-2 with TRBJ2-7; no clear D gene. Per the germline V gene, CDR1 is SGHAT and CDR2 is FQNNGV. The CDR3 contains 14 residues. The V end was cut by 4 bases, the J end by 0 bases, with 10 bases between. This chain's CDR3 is CASSSISGSYEQYF. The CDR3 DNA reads TGTGCCAGCAGCTCGATCTCTGGCTCCTACGAGCAGTACTTC. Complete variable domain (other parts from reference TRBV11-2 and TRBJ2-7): EAGVAQSPRYKIIEKRQSVAFWCNPISGHATLYWYQQILGQGPKLLIQFQNNGVVDDSQLPKDRFSAERLKGVDSTLKIQPAKLEDSAVYLCASSSISGSYEQYFGPGTRLTVT.

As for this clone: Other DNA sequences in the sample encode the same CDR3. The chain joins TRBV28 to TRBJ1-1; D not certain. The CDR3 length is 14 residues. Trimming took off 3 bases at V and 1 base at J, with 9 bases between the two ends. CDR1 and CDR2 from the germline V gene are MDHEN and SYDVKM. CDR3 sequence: CASSLPRENTEAFF. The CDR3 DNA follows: TGTGCCAGCAGTTTGCCCAGAGAGAACACTGAAGCTTTCTTT.

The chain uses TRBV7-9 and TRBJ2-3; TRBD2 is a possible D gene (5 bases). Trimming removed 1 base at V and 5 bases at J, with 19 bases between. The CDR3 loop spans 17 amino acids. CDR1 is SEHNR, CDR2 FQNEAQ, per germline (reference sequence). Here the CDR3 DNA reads TGTGCCAGCAGCTTAGGCATTGACTGGGAGTTCGAAGATACGCAGTATTTT. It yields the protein CASSLGIDWEFEDTQYF.

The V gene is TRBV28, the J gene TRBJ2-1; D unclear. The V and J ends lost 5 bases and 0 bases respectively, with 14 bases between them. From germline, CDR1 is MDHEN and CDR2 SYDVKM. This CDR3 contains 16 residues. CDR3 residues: CASSPSVRSSYNEQFF. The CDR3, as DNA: TGTGCCAGCAGTCCCTCGGTCCGGAGCTCCTACAATGAGCAGTTCTTC. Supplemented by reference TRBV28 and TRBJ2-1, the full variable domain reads DVKVTQSSRYLVKRTGEKVFLECVQDMDHENMFWYRQDPGLGLRLIYFSYDVKMKEKGDIPEGYSVSREKKERFSLILESASTNQTSMYLCASSPSVRSSYNEQFFGPGTRLTVL.

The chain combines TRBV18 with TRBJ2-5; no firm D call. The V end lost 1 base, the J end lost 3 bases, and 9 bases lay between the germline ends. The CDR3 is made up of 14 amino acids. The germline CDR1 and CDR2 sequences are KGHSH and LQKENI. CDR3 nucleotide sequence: TGTGCCAGCTCACCACTAGTAATAGAAGAGACCCAGTACTTC. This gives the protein CASSPLVIEETQYF. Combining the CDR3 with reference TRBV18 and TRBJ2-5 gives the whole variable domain NAGVMQNPRHLVRRRGQEARLRCSPMKGHSHVYWYRQLPEEGLKFMVYLQKENIIDESGMPKERFSAEFPKEGPSILRIQQVVRGDSAAYFCASSPLVIEETQYFGPGTRLLVL.

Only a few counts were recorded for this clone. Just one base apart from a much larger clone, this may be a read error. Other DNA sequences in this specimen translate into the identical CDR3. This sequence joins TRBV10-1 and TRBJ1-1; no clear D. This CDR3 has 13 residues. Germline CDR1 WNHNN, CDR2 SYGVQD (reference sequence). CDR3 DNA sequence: TGCGCAAGCATGGGAGGTGCAAACACTGAAGCTTTCTTT. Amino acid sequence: CASMGGANTEAFF.

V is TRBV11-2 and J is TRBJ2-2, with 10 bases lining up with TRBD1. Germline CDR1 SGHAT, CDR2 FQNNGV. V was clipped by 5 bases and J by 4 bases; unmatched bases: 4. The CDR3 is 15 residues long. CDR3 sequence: CASSLDRGPTGELFF. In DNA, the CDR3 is TGTGCCAGCAGCCTCGACAGGGGGCCCACCGGGGAGCTGTTTTTT.